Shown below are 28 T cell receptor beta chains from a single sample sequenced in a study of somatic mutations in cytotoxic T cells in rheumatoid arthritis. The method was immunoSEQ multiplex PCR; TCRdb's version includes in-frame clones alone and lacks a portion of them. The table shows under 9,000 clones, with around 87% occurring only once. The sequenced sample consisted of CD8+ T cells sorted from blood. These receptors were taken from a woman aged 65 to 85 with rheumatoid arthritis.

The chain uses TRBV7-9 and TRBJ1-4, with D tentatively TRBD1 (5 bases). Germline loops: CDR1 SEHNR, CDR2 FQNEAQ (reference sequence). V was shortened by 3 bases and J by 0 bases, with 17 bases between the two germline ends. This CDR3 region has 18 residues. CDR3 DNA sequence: TGTGCCAGCAGCTTCACTCCGAGACAGATAGCAACTAATGAAAAACTGTTTTTT. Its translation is CASSFTPRQIATNEKLFF.

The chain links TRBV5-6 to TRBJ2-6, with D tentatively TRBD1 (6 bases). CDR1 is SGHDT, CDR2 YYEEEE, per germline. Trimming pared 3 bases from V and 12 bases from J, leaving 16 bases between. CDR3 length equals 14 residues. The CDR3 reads CASSWPRTAAVLTF. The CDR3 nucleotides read TGTGCCAGCAGCTGGCCACGGACAGCCGCCGTCCTGACTTTC. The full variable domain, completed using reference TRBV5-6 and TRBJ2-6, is DAGVTQSPTHLIKTRGQQVTLRCSPKSGHDTVSWYQQALGQGPQFIFQYYEEEERQRGNFPDRFSGHQFPNYSSELNVNALLLGDSALYLCASSWPRTAAVLTFGAGSRLTVL.

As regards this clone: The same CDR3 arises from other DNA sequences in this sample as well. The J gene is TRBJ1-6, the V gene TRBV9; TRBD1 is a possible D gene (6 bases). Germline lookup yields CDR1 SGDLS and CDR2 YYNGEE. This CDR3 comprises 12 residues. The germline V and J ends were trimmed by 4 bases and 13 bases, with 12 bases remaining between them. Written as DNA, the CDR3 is TGTGCCAGCAGCCTGGGGACAACCCCCCTCCACTTT. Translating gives CASSLGTTPLHF.

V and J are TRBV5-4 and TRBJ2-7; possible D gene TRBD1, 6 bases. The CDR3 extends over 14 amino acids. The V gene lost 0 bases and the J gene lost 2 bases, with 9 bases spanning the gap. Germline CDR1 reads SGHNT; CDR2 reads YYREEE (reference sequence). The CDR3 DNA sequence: TGTGCCAGCAGCTTGGGTACAGGGACCTACGAGCAGTACTTC. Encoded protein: CASSLGTGTYEQYF. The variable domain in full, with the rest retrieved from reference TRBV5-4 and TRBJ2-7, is ETGVTQSPTHLIKTRGQQVTLRCSSQSGHNTVSWYQQALGQGPQFIFQYYREEENGRGNFPPRFSGLQFPNYSSELNVNALELDDSALYLCASSLGTGTYEQYFGPGTRLTVT.

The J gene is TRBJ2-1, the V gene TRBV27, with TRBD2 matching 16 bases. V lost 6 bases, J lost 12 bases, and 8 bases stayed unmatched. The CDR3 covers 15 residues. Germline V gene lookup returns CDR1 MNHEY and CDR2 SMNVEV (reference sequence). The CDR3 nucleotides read TGTGCCAGCAGCCCCGGGACTAGCGGGAGGGCCGGGCAGTTCTTC. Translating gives CASSPGTSGRAGQFF.

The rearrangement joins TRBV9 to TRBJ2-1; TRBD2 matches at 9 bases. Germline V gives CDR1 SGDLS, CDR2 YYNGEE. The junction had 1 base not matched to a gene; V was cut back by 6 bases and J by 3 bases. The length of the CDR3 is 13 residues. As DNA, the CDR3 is TGTGCCAGCACTAGCGGGGACTACAATGAGCAGTTCTTC. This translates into CASTSGDYNEQFF.

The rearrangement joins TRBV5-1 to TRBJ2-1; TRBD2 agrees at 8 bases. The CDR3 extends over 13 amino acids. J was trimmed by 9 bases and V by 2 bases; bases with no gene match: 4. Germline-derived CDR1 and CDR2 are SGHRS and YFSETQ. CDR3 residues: CASSFSSGGEQFF. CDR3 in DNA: TGCGCCAGCAGCTTCTCCAGCGGGGGTGAGCAGTTCTTC.

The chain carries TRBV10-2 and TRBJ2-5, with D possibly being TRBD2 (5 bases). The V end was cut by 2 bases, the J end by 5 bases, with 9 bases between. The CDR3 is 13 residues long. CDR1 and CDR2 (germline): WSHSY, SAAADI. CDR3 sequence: CASSETERETQYF. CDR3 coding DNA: TGCGCCAGCAGTGAGACAGAGCGGGAGACCCAGTACTTC.

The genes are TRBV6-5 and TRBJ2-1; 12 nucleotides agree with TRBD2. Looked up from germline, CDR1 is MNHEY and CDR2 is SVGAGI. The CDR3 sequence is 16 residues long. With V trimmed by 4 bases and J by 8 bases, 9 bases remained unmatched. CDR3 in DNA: TGTGCCAGCAGTTCCACCAGACTAGCGGGAGTCGATGAGCAGTTCTTC. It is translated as CASSSTRLAGVDEQFF.

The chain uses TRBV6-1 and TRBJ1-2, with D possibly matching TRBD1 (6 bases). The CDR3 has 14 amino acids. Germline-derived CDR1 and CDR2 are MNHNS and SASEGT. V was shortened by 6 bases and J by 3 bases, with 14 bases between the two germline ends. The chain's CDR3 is CASSYRDTDYGYTF. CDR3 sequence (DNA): TGTGCCAGCAGCTATCGGGACACAGACTATGGCTACACCTTC.

CDR3 sequence: CASSFFRGIDEQYF. CDR3 coding DNA: TGTGCCAGCAGCTTCTTTCGCGGGATCGACGAGCAGTACTTC. This chain uses TRBV11-3 with TRBJ2-7; possible D gene TRBD2, 6 bases. Trimming cost V 3 bases and J 5 bases, with 14 bases left between them. CDR3 length: 14 residues. Germline CDR1 is SGHNT and CDR2 is YENEEA. Based on the CDR3 plus reference TRBV11-3 and TRBJ2-7, the full variable domain is EAGVVQSPRYKIIEKKQPVAFWCNPISGHNTLYWYLQNLGQGPELLIRYENEEAVDDSQLPKDRFSAERLKGVDSTLKIQPAELGDSAVYLCASSFFRGIDEQYFGPGTRLTVT.

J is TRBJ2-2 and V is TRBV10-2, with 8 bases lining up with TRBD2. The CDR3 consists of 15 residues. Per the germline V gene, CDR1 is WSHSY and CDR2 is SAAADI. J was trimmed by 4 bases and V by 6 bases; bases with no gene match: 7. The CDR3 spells CASSSGGPGTGELFF. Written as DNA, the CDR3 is TGCGCCAGCAGCTCGGGAGGGCCGGGCACCGGGGAGCTGTTTTTT.

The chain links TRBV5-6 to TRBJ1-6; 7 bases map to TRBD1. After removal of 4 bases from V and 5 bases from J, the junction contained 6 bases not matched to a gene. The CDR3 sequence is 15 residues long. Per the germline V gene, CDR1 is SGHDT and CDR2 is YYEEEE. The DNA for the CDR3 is TGTGCCAGCAGCCGGGGGACAGCCGATAATTCACCCCTCCACTTT. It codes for CASSRGTADNSPLHF. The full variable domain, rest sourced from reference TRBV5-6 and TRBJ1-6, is DAGVTQSPTHLIKTRGQQVTLRCSPKSGHDTVSWYQQALGQGPQFIFQYYEEEERQRGNFPDRFSGHQFPNYSSELNVNALLLGDSALYLCASSRGTADNSPLHFGNGTRLTVT.

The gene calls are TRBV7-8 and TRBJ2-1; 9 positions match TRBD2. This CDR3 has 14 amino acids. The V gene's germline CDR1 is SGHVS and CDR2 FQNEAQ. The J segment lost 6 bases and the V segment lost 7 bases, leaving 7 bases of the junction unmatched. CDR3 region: CASTSAGGGNEQFF. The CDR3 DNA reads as TGTGCCAGCACCTCAGCGGGAGGTGGCAATGAGCAGTTCTTC.

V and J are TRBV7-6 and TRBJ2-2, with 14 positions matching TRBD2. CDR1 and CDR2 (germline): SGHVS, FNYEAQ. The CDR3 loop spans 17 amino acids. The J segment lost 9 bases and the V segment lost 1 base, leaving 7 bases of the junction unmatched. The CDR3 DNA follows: TGTGCCAGCAGCTTAGAGACTAGCGGGGGGGCAAGCCGGGAGCTGTTTTTT. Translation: CASSLETSGGASRELFF.

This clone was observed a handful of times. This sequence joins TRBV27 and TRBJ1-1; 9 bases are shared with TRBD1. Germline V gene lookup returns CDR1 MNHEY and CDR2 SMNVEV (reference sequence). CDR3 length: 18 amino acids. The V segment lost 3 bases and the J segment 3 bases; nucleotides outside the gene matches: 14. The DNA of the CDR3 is TGTGCCAGCAGTTTGCCCATTCAAGGACAGGGGTACGACACTGAAGCTTTCTTT. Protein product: CASSLPIQGQGYDTEAFF.

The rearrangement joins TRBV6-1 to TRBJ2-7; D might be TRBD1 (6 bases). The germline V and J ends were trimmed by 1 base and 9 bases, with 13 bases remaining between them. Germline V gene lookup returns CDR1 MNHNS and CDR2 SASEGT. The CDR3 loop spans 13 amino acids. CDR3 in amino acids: CASSEVGAAVQYF. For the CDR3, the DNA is TGTGCCAGCAGTGAAGTGGGGGCTGCTGTGCAGTACTTC.

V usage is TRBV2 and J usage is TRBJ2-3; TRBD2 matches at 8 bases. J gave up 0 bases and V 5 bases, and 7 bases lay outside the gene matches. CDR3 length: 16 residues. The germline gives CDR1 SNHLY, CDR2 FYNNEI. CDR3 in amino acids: CASSSTSGSSTDTQYF. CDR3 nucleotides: TGTGCCAGCAGTTCCACTAGCGGATCTAGCACAGATACGCAGTATTTT.

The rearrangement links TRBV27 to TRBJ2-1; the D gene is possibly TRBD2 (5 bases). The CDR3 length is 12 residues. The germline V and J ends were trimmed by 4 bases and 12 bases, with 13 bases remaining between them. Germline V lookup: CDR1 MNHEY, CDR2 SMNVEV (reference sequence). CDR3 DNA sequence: TGTGCCAGCAGTTCCCCCAGACGGGGGCAGTTCTTC. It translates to CASSSPRRGQFF.

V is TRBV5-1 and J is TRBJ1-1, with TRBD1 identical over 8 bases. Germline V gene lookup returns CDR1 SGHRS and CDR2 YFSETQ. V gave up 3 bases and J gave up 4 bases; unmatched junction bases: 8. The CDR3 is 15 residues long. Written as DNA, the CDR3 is TGCGCCAGCAGCTCTACGACAGGGGCCGCCACTGAAGCTTTCTTT. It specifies CASSSTTGAATEAFF.

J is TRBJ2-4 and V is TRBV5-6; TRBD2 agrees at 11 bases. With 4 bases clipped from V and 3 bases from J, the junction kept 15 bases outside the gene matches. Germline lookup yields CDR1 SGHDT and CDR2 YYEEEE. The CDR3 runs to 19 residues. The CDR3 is CASSPGLAVVMGDKNIQYF. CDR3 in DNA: TGTGCCAGCAGCCCGGGACTAGCGGTCGTAATGGGTGACAAAAACATTCAGTACTTC.

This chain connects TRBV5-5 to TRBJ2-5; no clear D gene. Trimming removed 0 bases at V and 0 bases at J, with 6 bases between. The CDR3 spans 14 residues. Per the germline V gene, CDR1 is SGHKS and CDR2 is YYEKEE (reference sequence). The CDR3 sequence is CASSLASDQETQYF. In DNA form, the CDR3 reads TGTGCCAGCAGCTTGGCGTCAGACCAAGAGACCCAGTACTTC.

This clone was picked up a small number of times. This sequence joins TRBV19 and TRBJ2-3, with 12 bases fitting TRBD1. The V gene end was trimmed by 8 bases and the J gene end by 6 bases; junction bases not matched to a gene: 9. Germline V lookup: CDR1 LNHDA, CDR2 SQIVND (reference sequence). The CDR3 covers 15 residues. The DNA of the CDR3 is TGTGCCAGTCGGCCGGGACAGGGGGCTTTTGATACGCAGTATTTT. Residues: CASRPGQGAFDTQYF.

The CDR3 coding sequence is TGTGCCAGCAGGGTTTGGGCTGGACGGACAGGGGAGATGGGCACTGAAGCTTTCTTT. Protein: CASRVWAGRTGEMGTEAFF. The chain uses TRBV28 and TRBJ1-1; TRBD1 matches 9 bases. The germline gives CDR1 MDHEN, CDR2 SYDVKM. After removal of 6 bases from V and 4 bases from J, the junction contained 21 bases not matched to a gene. The CDR3 runs 19 residues.

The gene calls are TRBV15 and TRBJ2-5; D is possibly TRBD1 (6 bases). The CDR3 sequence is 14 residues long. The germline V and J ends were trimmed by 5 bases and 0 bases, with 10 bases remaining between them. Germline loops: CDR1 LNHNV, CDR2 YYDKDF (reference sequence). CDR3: CATSQDSHQETQYF. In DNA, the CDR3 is TGTGCCACCAGCCAGGACAGCCACCAAGAGACCCAGTACTTC.

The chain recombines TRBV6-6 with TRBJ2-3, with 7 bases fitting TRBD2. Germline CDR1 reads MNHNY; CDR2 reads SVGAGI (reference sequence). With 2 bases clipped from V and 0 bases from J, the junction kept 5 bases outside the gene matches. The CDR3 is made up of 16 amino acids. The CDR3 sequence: CASSYPSGVSTDTQYF. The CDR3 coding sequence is TGTGCCAGCAGTTACCCCAGCGGGGTGAGCACAGATACGCAGTATTTT.

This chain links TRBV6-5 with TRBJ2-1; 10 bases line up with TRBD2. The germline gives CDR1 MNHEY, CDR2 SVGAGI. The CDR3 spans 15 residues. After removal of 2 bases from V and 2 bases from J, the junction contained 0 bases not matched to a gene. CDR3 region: CASSYGLAAYNEQFF. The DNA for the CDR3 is TGTGCCAGCAGTTACGGACTAGCGGCCTACAATGAGCAGTTCTTC.

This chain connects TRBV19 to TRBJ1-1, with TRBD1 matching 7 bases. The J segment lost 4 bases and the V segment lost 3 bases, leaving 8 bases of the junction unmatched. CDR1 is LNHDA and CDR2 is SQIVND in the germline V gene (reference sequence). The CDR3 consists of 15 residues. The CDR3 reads CASSIPGQRRTEAFF. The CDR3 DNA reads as TGTGCCAGTAGTATTCCGGGACAGAGGCGCACTGAAGCTTTCTTT. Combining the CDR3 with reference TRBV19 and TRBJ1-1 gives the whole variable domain DGGITQSPKYLFRKEGQNVTLSCEQNLNHDAMYWYRQDPGQGLRLIYYSQIVNDFQKGDIAEGYSVSREKKESFPLTVTSAQKNPTAFYLCASSIPGQRRTEAFFGQGTRLTVV.